This is a list of T cell receptor beta chains from one sample in a study of T cell responses to AZD1222 COVID-19 vaccine. Produced via immunoSEQ multiplex PCR; TCRdb's table is partial and in-frame only. The repertoire holds 90,000 to 110,000 clones, with roughly 88% as singletons. This specimen consisted of peripheral blood, obtained on day 0 of AZD1222 vaccination. The receptors were sampled from an adult in good health. Both conserved end residues are part of each CDR3. D genes are given only for firm matches. Expanded clones are given a class, and other clones once, few, many or no size at all.

V gene	CDR3 length	clone size	J gene	D gene	CDR3 protein	CDR3 DNA
TRBV30	14	.	TRBJ2-5	TRBD1	CAWHVGTGEETQYF	TGTGCCTGGCATGTGGGGACAGGGGAAGAGACCCAGTACTTC
TRBV28	12	.	TRBJ2-5	.	CASSANQETQYF	TGTGCCAGCAGTGCAAACCAAGAGACCCAGTACTTC
TRBV19	15	.	TRBJ1-6	TRBD1	CASSNAQGWETPLHF	TGTGCCAGTAGTAACGCACAGGGGTGGGAGACACCCCTCCACTTT
TRBV5-6	15	.	TRBJ1-5	.	CASSLAGGIGQPQHF	TGTGCCAGCAGCTTGGCGGGGGGGATCGGCCAGCCCCAGCATTTT
TRBV7-2	16	once	TRBJ2-3	.	CASSTRRVVSTDTQYF	TGTGCCAGCAGCACCCGGAGGGTAGTTAGCACAGATACGCAGTATTTT
TRBV4-1	12	.	TRBJ2-5	.	CASSQAQETQYF	TGCGCCAGCAGCCAAGCACAAGAGACCCAGTACTTC
TRBV11-2	16	.	TRBJ2-2	TRBD2	CASSSPGGGAVGELFF	TGTGCCAGCAGCTCCCCCGGCGGGGGGGCCGTCGGGGAGCTGTTTTTT
TRBV28	11	.	TRBJ1-2	.	CASSLDYGYTF	TGTGCCAGCAGTCTAGACTATGGCTACACCTTC
TRBV15	16	.	TRBJ2-1	TRBD2	CATSSQAGGRYNEQFF	TGTGCCACCAGCAGTCAAGCGGGGGGGCGCTACAATGAGCAGTTCTTC
TRBV24-1	15	.	TRBJ2-1	.	CATSDSSFSGFGQFF	TGTGCCACCAGTGATTCCTCGTTTTCTGGTTTTGGGCAGTTCTTC
TRBV4-1	13	once	TRBJ1-2	TRBD1	CASSQERDRGRTF	TGCGCCAGCAGCCAAGAACGGGACAGGGGTCGCACCTTC